The sequence of this TCR beta chain was determined in a study of blood T cells in healthy people across ages. General study points: Among long-lived donors, naive CD4+ cells were more numerous and diversity higher than in aged donors.

Investigators took approximately 9.4 milliliters of peripheral blood from every donor. Regarding this clonotype: The antigen remains unidentified.

The use of a sample-barcoded 5' primer and a J-beta primer mix characterized a second PCR of about 6 to 11 cycles. TCRdb ran MiXCR on the 5' RACE reads and lists one entry per CDR3 protein. Here the sample spans around 1,000,000 distinct CDR3 sequences, 20% to 25% being singletons. Germline CDR1 reads DFQATT; CDR2 reads SNEGSKA (reference sequence). V lost 1 base and J 4 bases, leaving 10 bases between the germline ends. The CDR3 sequence is 13 residues long. The same specimen was also included in a second study, on T cells of mothers and their children.

The rearrangement joins TRBV20-1 to TRBJ2-5; D is perhaps TRBD1 or TRBD2 (5 bases each). Sequencing was carried out using blood. This clonotype was sampled from a girl aged 2 to 10 in good health. The CDR3, as DNA: TGCAGTGCTAGAGCCGCAGGGAGAGAGACCCAGTACTTC. This gives the protein CSARAAGRETQYF.